Listed below are T cell receptor beta chains from one sample, sequenced in a study of blood T cell repertoires in COVID-19. Repertoires were generated with immunoSEQ multiplex PCR, while TCRdb's copy carries only in-frame clones and drops some. This sample has some 48,000 clones, with 80% to 90% found just once. Sequences were obtained from peripheral blood. These receptors came from a human donor in a cohort sampled during active COVID-19. CDR3s include the opening cysteine and the closing phenylalanine or tryptophan. A D gene is named only where the DNA matches it firmly. The size field is filled for only some rows; it gives once, few, many or a size class.

v_gene,abundance,d_gene,j_gene,CDR3nt,CDR3aa
TRBV7-6,-,-,TRBJ2-1,TGTGCCAGCAGCTTGAGGACAGAGAATGAGCAGTTCTTC,CASSLRTENEQFF
TRBV29-1,-,-,TRBJ1-1,TGCAGCGTTGGAGGTGTTAACACTGAAGCTTTCTTT,CSVGGVNTEAFF
TRBV27,-,-,TRBJ1-5,TGTGCCAGCAGTCTTACTTCGACAGGCGCTGATAGCAATCAGCCCCAGCATTTT,CASSLTSTGADSNQPQHF
TRBV6-6,-,TRBD1,TRBJ2-3,TGTGCCAGCAGTAAAGGACAGGGCGCAGATACGCAGTATTTT,CASSKGQGADTQYF
TRBV28,few,TRBD1,TRBJ1-5,TGTGCCAGCAGTTTGGTGGCAGGGGGTCAGCCCCAGCATTTT,CASSLVAGGQPQHF
TRBV20-1,-,TRBD2,TRBJ2-2,TGCAGTGCTAGTCAGGCGGGAGGACGTACCGGGGAGCTGTTTTTT,CSASQAGGRTGELFF
TRBV7-9,-,TRBD1,TRBJ2-7,TGTGCCAGCAGCCCCCTCGAGGACAGGGGGCCTTACGAGCAGTACTTC,CASSPLEDRGPYEQYF
TRBV29-1,-,-,TRBJ2-7,TGCAGCTTCGGGAGTGACTCCTACGAGCAGTACTTC,CSFGSDSYEQYF
TRBV9,-,TRBD2,TRBJ2-3,TGTGCCAGCAGCCCTGCCCCAGCGGGAGGTGGGGGGGATACGCAGTATTTT,CASSPAPAGGGGDTQYF
TRBV11-2,-,-,TRBJ1-4,TGTGCCAGCAGCTTAGCCCGAATCGGGGAAAAACTGTTTTTT,CASSLARIGEKLFF
TRBV7-9,once,-,TRBJ2-3,TGTGCCAGCAGCTTGTGGGCCAGCTCAAGCACAGATACGCAGTATTTT,CASSLWASSSTDTQYF
TRBV28,-,-,TRBJ2-6,TGTGCCACCTACGCTGGGGCCAACGTCCTGACTTTC,CATYAGANVLTF
TRBV9,-,-,TRBJ1-1,TGTGCCAGCAGCCCCAATGGCCCCGCGGACACTGAAGCTTTCTTT,CASSPNGPADTEAFF
TRBV5-1,-,TRBD2,TRBJ2-1,TGCGCCAGCAGCTTCACTAGCGGGAGCTACAATGAGCAGTTCTTC,CASSFTSGSYNEQFF
TRBV4-1,-,TRBD2,TRBJ2-1,TGCGCCAGCAGCCAAGATCTCACCGGGACTAGCGGGTTGGGTGAGCAGTTCTTC,CASSQDLTGTSGLGEQFF
TRBV15,-,-,TRBJ1-3,TGTGCCACCAGCAGAGGGGGGGTCTCTGGAAACACCATATATTTT,CATSRGGVSGNTIYF
TRBV3-1/TRBV3-2,-,TRBD2,TRBJ2-5,TGTGCCAGCAGCCAAGACGCGGGACTAGCGGGACAAGAGACCCAGTACTTC,CASSQDAGLAGQETQYF
TRBV5-4,-,TRBD1,TRBJ1-5,TGTGCCAGCAGCTTGCAGGGACAGGCAATTAGCAATCAGCCCCAGCATTTT,CASSLQGQAISNQPQHF
TRBV7-9,once,TRBD2,TRBJ2-5,TGTGCCACCGTCCGGGGGGGTCAAGAGACCCAGTACTTC,CATVRGGQETQYF
TRBV9,-,TRBD2,TRBJ2-1,TGTGCCAGCAGCGTAGGGGGACTACCTTCCTACAATGAGCAGTTCTTC,CASSVGGLPSYNEQFF
TRBV7-9,-,-,TRBJ1-1,TGTGCCAGCAGCTTATTCGGGGACACTGAAGCTTTCTTT,CASSLFGDTEAFF
TRBV2,-,TRBD1,TRBJ2-7,TGTGCCAGCAGCGACAGGGATTACGAGCAGTACTTC,CASSDRDYEQYF
TRBV5-1,-,-,TRBJ2-7,TGCGCCAGCAGCTCGTACGTTCTAGGCGAGCAGTACTTC,CASSSYVLGEQYF
TRBV6-5,-,TRBD2,TRBJ2-1,TGTGCCAGCAGTCCCTGGACTAGCGGGAGCAATGAGCAGTTCTTC,CASSPWTSGSNEQFF
TRBV4-1,-,-,TRBJ2-7,TGCGCCAGCAGCCTACAACAGGACAGCTCCTACGAGCAGTACTTC,CASSLQQDSSYEQYF
TRBV24-1,-,-,TRBJ2-7,TGTGCCACCAGTGATTTATCGGGAGTCCCCTACGAGCAGTACTTC,CATSDLSGVPYEQYF
TRBV30,-,TRBD1,TRBJ2-3,TGTGCCTGGAGTGGGACAGGGGGGATGACAGATACGCAGTATTTT,CAWSGTGGMTDTQYF
TRBV4-3,once,-,TRBJ2-1,TGCGCCAGCAGCACCCAAACAGGGAATGAGCAGTTCTTC,CASSTQTGNEQFF
TRBV7-9,-,TRBD1,TRBJ1-1,TGTGCCAGCAGCGCTGGACAGGGGCACACTGAAGCTTTCTTT,CASSAGQGHTEAFF
TRBV7-6,few,TRBD2,TRBJ2-2,TGTGCCAGCAGCTCTAGCGGGAGGAACACCGGGGAGCTGTTTTTT,CASSSSGRNTGELFF
TRBV9,-,-,TRBJ2-2,TGTGCCAGCAGCTCCCCCCTCTGGGGGGCGAACACCGGGGAGCTGTTTTTT,CASSSPLWGANTGELFF
TRBV6-5,-,-,TRBJ1-6,TGTGCCAGCAGTTACGCTACAGGTTATAATTCACCCCTCCACTTT,CASSYATGYNSPLHF
TRBV29-1,once,TRBD2,TRBJ2-5,TGCAGCGTTGAAGACCCGACTAGCGGGCGGGGTCAAGAGACCCAGTACTTC,CSVEDPTSGRGQETQYF
TRBV7-9,-,TRBD1,TRBJ1-1,TGTGCCAGCAGGGAGGAGGGGGCCGATTGGGCTTTCTTT,CASREEGADWAFF
TRBV5-1,-,TRBD1,TRBJ2-7,TGCGCCAGCAGCCAAGGACTCCGGGACAGCGATTCCGAGCAGTACTTC,CASSQGLRDSDSEQYF
TRBV19,-,-,TRBJ2-3,TGTGCCAGTAGTATCCCCCGGGGTAAAGGCACAGATACGCAGTATTTT,CASSIPRGKGTDTQYF
TRBV6-5,-,TRBD1,TRBJ2-7,TGTGCCAGCAGTCACCTCGGGACAGTCTACGAGCAGTACTTC,CASSHLGTVYEQYF
TRBV4-3,-,TRBD2,TRBJ2-7,TGCGCCAGCAGCCAATCCCAAGCGGGAAGGTACGAGCAGTACTTC,CASSQSQAGRYEQYF
TRBV19,once,-,TRBJ1-5,TGTGCCAGTAGCCGGGGGGGGGCTTTAGGACAGCCCCAGCATTTT,CASSRGGALGQPQHF
TRBV3-1/TRBV3-2,-,-,TRBJ1-3,TGTGCCAGCAGCCCTTGGACAGCCGGCACCATATATTTT,CASSPWTAGTIYF
TRBV7-7,few,TRBD2,TRBJ2-1,TGTGCTAGCAGCGAGAGCGGGAGCTACAATGAGCAGTTCTTC,CASSESGSYNEQFF
TRBV28,once,TRBD1,TRBJ2-7,TGTGCCAGCAGTAGACAGGGGTCGCGGTACGAGCAGTACTTC,CASSRQGSRYEQYF
TRBV5-6,-,TRBD1,TRBJ2-1,TGTGCCAGCAGCTTGGAACGACAGGGACGGCAGGCAAATGAGCAGTTCTTC,CASSLERQGRQANEQFF
TRBV5-4,-,TRBD1,TRBJ2-7,TGTGCCAGCAGCTTGGGAGGGGGACAGGGGGCCTACGAGCAGTACTTC,CASSLGGGQGAYEQYF
TRBV30,-,TRBD1,TRBJ1-3,TGTGCCTGGGACAGGGGATCCTCTGGAAACACCATATATTTT,CAWDRGSSGNTIYF
TRBV5-8,-,-,TRBJ1-5,TGTGCCAGCAGCTGGGGACACTACAATCAGCCCCAGCATTTT,CASSWGHYNQPQHF
TRBV7-2,-,TRBD1,TRBJ1-3,TGTGCCAGCAGCTTAAGCACAGGGGGAAGCACCATATATTTT,CASSLSTGGSTIYF
TRBV6-2/TRBV6-3,-,TRBD1,TRBJ2-6,TGTGCCAGCAGTAGGGACAGGGGGCTGGCTGGGGCCAACGTCCTGACTTTC,CASSRDRGLAGANVLTF
TRBV11-3,-,TRBD1,TRBJ1-2,TGTGCCAGCAGCCCGGGACAGGGCGCCCTAAACTATGGCTACACCTTC,CASSPGQGALNYGYTF